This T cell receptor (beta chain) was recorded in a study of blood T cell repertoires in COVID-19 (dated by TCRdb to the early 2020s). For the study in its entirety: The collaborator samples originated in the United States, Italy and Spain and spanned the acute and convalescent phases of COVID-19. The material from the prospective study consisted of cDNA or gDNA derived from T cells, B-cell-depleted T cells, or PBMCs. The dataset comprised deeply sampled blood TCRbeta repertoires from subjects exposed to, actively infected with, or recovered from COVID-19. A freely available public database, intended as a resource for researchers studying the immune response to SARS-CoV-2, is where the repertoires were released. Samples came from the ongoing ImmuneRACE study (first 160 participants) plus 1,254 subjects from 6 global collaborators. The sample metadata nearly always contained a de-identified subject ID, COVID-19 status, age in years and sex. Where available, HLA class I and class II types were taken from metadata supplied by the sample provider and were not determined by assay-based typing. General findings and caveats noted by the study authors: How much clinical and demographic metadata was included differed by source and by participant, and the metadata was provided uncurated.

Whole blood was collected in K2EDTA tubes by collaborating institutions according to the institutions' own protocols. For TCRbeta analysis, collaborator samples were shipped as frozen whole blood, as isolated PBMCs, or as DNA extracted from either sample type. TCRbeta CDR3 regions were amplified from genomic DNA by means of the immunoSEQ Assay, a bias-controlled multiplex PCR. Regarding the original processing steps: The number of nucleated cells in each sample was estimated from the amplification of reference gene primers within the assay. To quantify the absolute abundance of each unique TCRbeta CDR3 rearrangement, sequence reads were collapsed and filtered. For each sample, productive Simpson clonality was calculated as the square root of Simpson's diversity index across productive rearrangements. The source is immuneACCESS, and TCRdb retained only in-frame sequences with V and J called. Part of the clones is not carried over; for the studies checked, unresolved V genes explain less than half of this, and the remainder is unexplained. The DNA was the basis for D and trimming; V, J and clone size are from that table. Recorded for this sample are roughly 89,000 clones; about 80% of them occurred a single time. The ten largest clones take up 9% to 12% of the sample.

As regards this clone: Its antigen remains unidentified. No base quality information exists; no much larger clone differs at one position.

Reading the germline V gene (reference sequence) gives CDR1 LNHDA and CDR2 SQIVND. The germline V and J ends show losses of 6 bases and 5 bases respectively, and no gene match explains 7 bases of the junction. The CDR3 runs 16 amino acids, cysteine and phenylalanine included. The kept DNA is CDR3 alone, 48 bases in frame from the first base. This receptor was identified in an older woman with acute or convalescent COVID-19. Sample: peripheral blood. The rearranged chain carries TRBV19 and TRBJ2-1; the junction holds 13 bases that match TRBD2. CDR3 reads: CASRPPGLAGNNEQFF. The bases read TGTGCCAGTAGGCCGCCGGGACTAGCGGGAAACAATGAGCAGTTCTTC. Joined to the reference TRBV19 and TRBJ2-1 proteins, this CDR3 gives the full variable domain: DGGITQSPKYLFRKEGQNVTLSCEQNLNHDAMYWYRQDPGQGLRLIYYSQIVNDFQKGDIAEGYSVSREKKESFPLTVTSAQKNPTAFYLCASRPPGLAGNNEQFFGPGTRLTVL.